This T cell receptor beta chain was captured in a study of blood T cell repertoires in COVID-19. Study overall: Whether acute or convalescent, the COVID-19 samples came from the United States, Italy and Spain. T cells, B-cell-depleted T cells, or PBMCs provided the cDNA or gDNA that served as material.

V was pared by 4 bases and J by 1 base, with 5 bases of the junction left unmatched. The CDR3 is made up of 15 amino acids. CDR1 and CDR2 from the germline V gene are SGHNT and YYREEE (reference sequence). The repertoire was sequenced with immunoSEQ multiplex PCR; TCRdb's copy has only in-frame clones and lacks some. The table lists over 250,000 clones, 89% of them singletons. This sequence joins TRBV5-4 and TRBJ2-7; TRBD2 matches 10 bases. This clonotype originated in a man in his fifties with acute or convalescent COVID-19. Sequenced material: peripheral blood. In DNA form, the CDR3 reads TGTGCCAGCAGCCCCGGGACTAGCGTATCCTACGAGCAGTACTTC. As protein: CASSPGTSVSYEQYF. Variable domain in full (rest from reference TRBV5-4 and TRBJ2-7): ETGVTQSPTHLIKTRGQQVTLRCSSQSGHNTVSWYQQALGQGPQFIFQYYREEENGRGNFPPRFSGLQFPNYSSELNVNALELDDSALYLCASSPGTSVSYEQYFGPGTRLTVT.